The 7 T cell receptor beta chains below all came from one sample that was sequenced in a study of cytomegalovirus exposure and HLA in healthy donors. The PCR was carried out with 60 Vbeta primers and 13 Jbeta primers. The method was immunoSEQ multiplex PCR; TCRdb's version includes in-frame clones alone and lacks a portion of them. The sample shows over 150,000 clones, approximately 80% of them seen only once. Sequencing used PBMCs. All receptors derive from a man younger than 30 in good health and CMV-seronegative.

The genes are TRBV19 and TRBJ2-1; D gene ambiguous. Trimming cost V 3 bases and J 10 bases, with 13 bases left between them. The CDR3 runs 13 residues. CDR1 is LNHDA, CDR2 SQIVND, per germline (reference sequence). The DNA of the CDR3 is TGTGCCAGTAGTATTCTAGAAGTCGGGGAGCAGTTCTTC. Encoded protein: CASSILEVGEQFF. Combining the CDR3 with reference TRBV19 and TRBJ2-1 gives the whole variable domain DGGITQSPKYLFRKEGQNVTLSCEQNLNHDAMYWYRQDPGQGLRLIYYSQIVNDFQKGDIAEGYSVSREKKESFPLTVTSAQKNPTAFYLCASSILEVGEQFFGPGTRLTVL.

The chain is built from TRBV5-1 and TRBJ2-1; TRBD2 aligns across 10 bases. The V gene's germline CDR1 is SGHRS and CDR2 YFSETQ. V lost 2 bases to trimming and J lost 9 bases; unmatched junction nucleotides: 5. The CDR3 length is 14 residues. The CDR3 sequence: CASSFTSGAPEQFF. The DNA of the CDR3 is TGCGCCAGCAGCTTTACTAGCGGGGCCCCTGAGCAGTTCTTC.

This chain uses TRBV10-2 with TRBJ2-3; 7 bases agree with TRBD2. The germline CDR1 and CDR2 sequences are WSHSY and SAAADI. J lost 5 bases, V lost 10 bases, and 12 bases had no gene match. The CDR3 runs to 14 residues. CDR3 loop: CATSPSGNGDTQYF. CDR3 in DNA: TGCGCCACAAGCCCGAGCGGGAACGGAGATACGCAGTATTTT.

The genes are TRBV5-5 and TRBJ2-7, with D possibly being TRBD2 (6 bases). The CDR3 contains 20 residues. CDR1 is SGHKS and CDR2 is YYEKEE in the germline V gene (reference sequence). V was clipped by 0 bases and J by 6 bases, with 31 bases between them. CDR3 amino acids: CASSLALFRDLVGRTPEQYF. The CDR3 coding sequence is TGTGCCAGCAGCTTGGCCCTATTTAGGGACCTAGTCGGGAGAACCCCCGAGCAGTACTTC.

Points on this clone: The junction differs from germline at one of its ends, possibly a read error. The CDR3 region is CASSLQAGVGYSEQFF. For the CDR3, the DNA is TGTGCCAGCAGCTTACAAGCGGGAGTGGGGTACAGTGAGCAGTTCTTC. The chain uses TRBV7-8 and TRBJ2-1, with TRBD2 matching 8 bases. Germline CDR1 reads SGHVS; CDR2 reads FQNEAQ. The CDR3 extends over 16 amino acids.

This sequence joins TRBV5-1 and TRBJ2-7; TRBD2 might be the D (5 bases). V was trimmed by 2 bases and J by 5 bases, leaving 8 bases between them. Germline values: CDR1 SGHRS, CDR2 YFSETQ. CDR3 length: 12 residues. The CDR3 spells CASSFSGNEQYF. The CDR3 DNA reads as TGCGCCAGCAGCTTTTCGGGGAACGAGCAGTACTTC.

CDR3 amino acids: CASSQTGAPNTEAFF. The CDR3 DNA follows: TGTGCCAGCAGCCAGACAGGGGCGCCGAACACTGAAGCTTTCTTT. The gene calls are TRBV7-9 and TRBJ1-1, with 8 bases lining up with TRBD1. V lost 5 bases and J lost 1; bases outside the gene matches: 6. Per the germline V gene, CDR1 is SEHNR and CDR2 is FQNEAQ (reference sequence). The CDR3 contains 15 residues. Complete variable domain (other parts from reference TRBV7-9 and TRBJ1-1): DTGVSQNPRHKITKRGQNVTFRCDPISEHNRLYWYRQTLGQGPEFLTYFQNEAQLEKSRLLSDRFSAERPKGSFSTLEIQRTEQGDSAMYLCASSQTGAPNTEAFFGQGTRLTVV.